These 27 T cell receptor beta chains were sequenced from one sample in a study of a mutant IDH1 vaccine in newly diagnosed glioma (dated by TCRdb to the early 2020s). Library method: the immunoSEQ multiplex PCR assay. TCRdb carries this immuneACCESS record with in-frame sequences only. Its versions omit some clonotypes, under half of them owing to an unresolved V gene in the studies checked, with the rest unexplained. This sample comprises roughly 46,000 clones, roughly 88% of them detected only once. Approximately 2.5% of the sample is held by the ten biggest clonotypes. In the paper's terms, the time point label means: baseline, week 1 (first vaccination visit). According to the study, the label for this sample's treatment or condition signals: pre-vaccination baseline after standard-of-care therapy. The sample here was PBMCs, taken from a glioma patient treated with radiotherapy, temozolomide or both. The receptors were gathered from a man aged 35 to 55 with glioma.

The chain carries TRBV27 and TRBJ2-2; the D is unclear. V lost 4 bases to trimming and J lost 7 bases, with 4 bases between them. The germline gives CDR1 MNHEY, CDR2 SMNVEV (reference sequence). This CDR3 region has 11 residues. CDR3 DNA sequence: TGTGCCAGCAGTTGGGACGGGGAGCTGTTTTTT. Translated, it gives CASSWDGELFF.

The gene calls are TRBV6-1 and TRBJ2-2; 9 positions agree with TRBD2. Germline V CDR1 and CDR2: MNHNS, SASEGT. Trimming cost V 3 bases and J 4 bases; bases outside gene matches: 6. This CDR3 spans 16 amino acids. This chain's CDR3 is CASSDPRGRATGELFF. The CDR3 nucleotides read TGTGCCAGCAGTGACCCCCGCGGGAGGGCCACCGGGGAGCTGTTTTTT.

J is TRBJ2-1 and V is TRBV27; 7 bases are a match to TRBD1. Germline-derived CDR1 and CDR2 are MNHEY and SMNVEV (reference sequence). V was pared by 2 bases and J by 13 bases, with 5 bases of the junction left unmatched. CDR3 length: 12 residues. The CDR3 nucleotides read TGTGCCAGCAGTTTACCTACAGGGGTACAGTTCTTC. Protein sequence: CASSLPTGVQFF.

The chain links TRBV25-1 to TRBJ2-7; 11 bases map to TRBD1. The CDR3 spans 14 residues. Germline V CDR1 and CDR2: MGHDK, SYGVNS. The V and J ends lost 4 bases and 3 bases, in that order; junction bases with no gene match: 2. This CDR3 reads CASSADRGLYEQYF. CDR3 sequence (DNA): TGTGCCAGCAGTGCGGACAGGGGGCTCTACGAGCAGTACTTC.

The chain carries TRBV5-1 and TRBJ2-2; the D is unclear. Germline CDR1 is SGHRS and CDR2 is YFSETQ. This CDR3 region has 11 residues. Trimming cost V 1 base and J 9 bases, with 4 bases left between them. This CDR3 reads CASSLSWELFF. Written as DNA, the CDR3 is TGCGCCAGCAGCTTGTCTTGGGAGCTGTTTTTT.

V usage is TRBV5-6 and J usage is TRBJ2-1; no clear D gene. Germline V CDR1 and CDR2: SGHDT, YYEEEE. The CDR3 is made up of 14 amino acids. V was trimmed by 3 bases and J by 4 bases, leaving 11 bases between them. This CDR3 reads CASSSLGSYNEQFF. In DNA, the CDR3 is TGTGCCAGCAGCTCTCTGGGGTCTTACAATGAGCAGTTCTTC.

This clone was observed a few times. V gene TRBV11-2 combines with J gene TRBJ2-1; 8 positions match TRBD2. Germline trimming cut 1 base from V and 4 bases from J; bases unmatched to any gene: 6. This CDR3 is 16 amino acids long. Looked up from germline, CDR1 is SGHAT and CDR2 is FQNNGV. CDR3 DNA sequence: TGTGCCAGCAGCTTAGGCCAGCGGGGGCCATACAATGAGCAGTTCTTC. This gives the protein CASSLGQRGPYNEQFF.

This chain joins TRBV5-4 and TRBJ1-1; D unresolved. Germline lookup yields CDR1 SGHNT and CDR2 YYREEE (reference sequence). The CDR3 contains 12 residues. The V gene lost 2 bases and the J gene lost 1 base, with 3 bases spanning the gap. The CDR3 reads CASSFGNTEAFF. In nucleotides, the CDR3 is TGTGCCAGCAGCTTTGGGAACACTGAAGCTTTCTTT.

Written as DNA, the CDR3 is TGCGCCAGCAGCATCTATTCGACAGGGGTGGAGACCCAGTACTTC. This codes for CASSIYSTGVETQYF. The chain has TRBV5-1 and TRBJ2-5; 8 bases are shared with TRBD1. Germline V gives CDR1 SGHRS, CDR2 YFSETQ. Germline trimming cut 4 bases from V and 5 bases from J; bases unmatched to any gene: 10. CDR3 length: 15 amino acids.

V and J are TRBV5-6 and TRBJ1-3; D uncertain. Per germline, CDR1 SGHDT and CDR2 YYEEEE. The CDR3 is made up of 11 amino acids. Trimming removed 0 bases at V and 15 bases at J, with 10 bases between. CDR3 coding DNA: TGTGCCAGCAGCTTGGGGTTCGTTCAATATTTT. It translates to CASSLGFVQYF.

The chain links TRBV4-1 to TRBJ1-2; possible D gene TRBD1, 5 bases. Germline V lookup: CDR1 MGHRA, CDR2 YSYEKL. Trimming stripped 0 bases from V and 0 bases from J, with 17 bases between. CDR3 length: 18 amino acids. The CDR3: CASSQDWGSPAANYGYTF. The DNA of the CDR3 is TGCGCCAGCAGCCAAGATTGGGGCTCCCCCGCGGCTAACTATGGCTACACCTTC.

The chain employs TRBV29-1 and TRBJ2-7; the match to TRBD1 covers 9 bases. Trimming took 6 bases from V and 1 from J; bases not matched to a gene: 13. The CDR3 totals 16 residues. The germline CDR1 and CDR2 sequences are SQVTM and ANQGSEA. This chain's CDR3 is CSVDARTGALSYEQYF. As DNA, the CDR3 is TGCAGCGTAGACGCCCGGACAGGGGCGCTTTCCTACGAGCAGTACTTC.

V and J are TRBV19 and TRBJ1-2; D is ambiguous. Germline CDR1 reads LNHDA; CDR2 reads SQIVND (reference sequence). Trimming cost V 9 bases and J 3 bases, with 11 bases left between them. The CDR3 runs 12 residues. CDR3 coding DNA: TGTGCCAGCGGAGGACGGGACTATGGCTACACCTTC. Amino acids: CASGGRDYGYTF.

The rearrangement links TRBV6-4 to TRBJ2-2, with 10 positions matching TRBD1. V dropped 6 bases and J dropped 4; count of bases not matched to a gene: 2. This CDR3 has 14 residues. Per the germline V gene, CDR1 is MRHNA and CDR2 is SNTAGT. For the CDR3, the DNA is TGTGCCAGCAGCCGGGACAGGGGCACCGGGGAGCTGTTTTTT. Its translation is CASSRDRGTGELFF.

This clone was counted a few times. V gene TRBV6-4 combines with J gene TRBJ1-1; D not certain. The germline CDR1 and CDR2 sequences are MRHNA and SNTAGT. The CDR3 length is 14 residues. The V end lost 6 bases, the J end lost 1 base, and 12 bases lay between the germline ends. CDR3 amino acids: CASRDRRGNTEAFF. DNA for the CDR3: TGTGCCAGCAGGGACCGACGTGGGAACACTGAAGCTTTCTTT.

Only a few counts were recorded for this clone. This CDR3 is CASSISGLGRYEQYF. The CDR3 DNA is TGTGCCAGTAGTATCTCCGGACTAGGTAGATACGAGCAGTACTTC. J is TRBJ2-7 and V is TRBV19, with 7 bases lining up with TRBD2. The CDR3 has 15 residues. Germline V gene data show CDR1 as LNHDA and CDR2 as SQIVND (reference sequence). Trimming took 3 bases from V and 4 from J; bases not matched to a gene: 9.

The CDR3 DNA is TGCGCCAGCAGTCCTACGGACAGGGGGCAATCCTCCTACGAGCAGTACTTC. The encoded protein is CASSPTDRGQSSYEQYF. The chain is built from TRBV4-1 and TRBJ2-7; 11 nucleotides agree with TRBD1. CDR3 length equals 17 residues. Losses at the gene ends were 6 bases for V and 0 bases for J; bases not matched to a gene: 10. Germline values: CDR1 MGHRA, CDR2 YSYEKL.

The chain has TRBV19 and TRBJ2-5; no firm D call. Germline CDR1 is LNHDA and CDR2 is SQIVND (reference sequence). Deletions cut 7 bases from V and 5 bases from J, with 23 bases between. CDR3 size: 16 residues. The CDR3 DNA sequence: TGTGCCAGTACTCCAGGTCCAGGCACGGGTGTGGAGACCCAGTACTTC. This encodes CASTPGPGTGVETQYF.

The CDR3 spells CASSLLIGQGAEEQYF. For the CDR3, the DNA is TGTGCCAGCAGCTTACTAATCGGACAGGGGGCAGAAGAGCAGTACTTC. V and J are TRBV7-6 and TRBJ2-7, with 11 bases that match TRBD1. The V gene end was trimmed by 2 bases and the J gene end by 7 bases; junction bases not matched to a gene: 10. The CDR3 totals 16 residues. Germline V CDR1 and CDR2: SGHVS, FNYEAQ.

J is TRBJ2-7 and V is TRBV7-2; perhaps TRBD2 as D (6 bases). The ends were cut back, 3 bases at V and 6 bases at J, with 18 bases in the middle. Per germline, CDR1 SGHTA and CDR2 FQGNSA. The CDR3 has 15 amino acids. The CDR3 sequence: CASSLGGTSSGEQYF. In nucleotides, the CDR3 is TGTGCCAGCAGCTTGGGTGGGACTTCCTCTGGCGAGCAGTACTTC.

This rearrangement joins TRBV4-1 to TRBJ2-7; TRBD2 might be the D (5 bases). The germline V gene has CDR1 MGHRA and CDR2 YSYEKL. Trimming removed 4 bases from V and 7 bases from J, with 26 bases in between. This CDR3 has 17 amino acids. The DNA of the CDR3 is TGCGCCAGCAGCCCCATCTCCAATTCCCGAATAACGGGGGAGCAGTACTTC. Residues: CASSPISNSRITGEQYF.

CDR3 coding DNA: TGCGCCAGCAGCCAAGACTGGCTTGGTGTTGGTGGCACAGATACGCAGTATTTT. Translating it yields CASSQDWLGVGGTDTQYF. V and J are TRBV4-1 and TRBJ2-3, with D unresolved. Looked up from germline, CDR1 is MGHRA and CDR2 is YSYEKL. The V end lost 0 bases, the J end lost 1 base, and 17 bases lay between the germline ends. This CDR3 is built from 18 residues.

The chain links TRBV7-2 to TRBJ1-1, with D possibly TRBD1 on 6 matching bases. The germline gives CDR1 SGHTA, CDR2 FQGNSA. Trimming removed 4 bases at V and 3 bases at J, with 12 bases between. The CDR3 covers 14 residues. The CDR3 loop is CASSSQGWHTEAFF. The CDR3, as DNA: TGTGCCAGCAGCTCACAGGGTTGGCACACTGAAGCTTTCTTT.

This chain links TRBV7-9 with TRBJ2-7; D remains ambiguous. The CDR3 totals 12 residues. Trimming left V 3 bases short and J 5 bases short, with 8 bases between. The germline gives CDR1 SEHNR, CDR2 FQNEAQ (reference sequence). This CDR3 reads CASSLLTNEQYF. DNA of the CDR3: TGTGCCAGCAGCTTGTTGACCAACGAGCAGTACTTC.

The chain joins TRBV6-1 to TRBJ1-4, with D perhaps TRBD1 (6 bases). CDR3 length: 15 amino acids. Germline V gene lookup returns CDR1 MNHNS and CDR2 SASEGT. Trimming stripped 2 bases from V and 6 bases from J, with 13 bases between. In DNA, the CDR3 is TGTGCCAGCAGTGAAAGCGGGAACAGGGATGAAAAACTGTTTTTT. Protein: CASSESGNRDEKLFF.

The gene calls are TRBV6-5 and TRBJ2-5, with 8 bases that match TRBD1. Germline-derived CDR1 and CDR2 are MNHEY and SVGAGI. The V gene end was trimmed by 6 bases and the J gene end by 5 bases; junction bases not matched to a gene: 11. The CDR3 totals 15 residues. The CDR3: CASSPIGQGTETQYF. The CDR3 nucleotides are TGTGCCAGCAGCCCTATCGGACAGGGCACCGAGACCCAGTACTTC.

This chain uses TRBV27 with TRBJ1-5; TRBD1 might be the D (5 bases). V lost 5 bases and J lost 3, with 17 bases in between. CDR3 length equals 16 residues. The germline CDR1 and CDR2 sequences are MNHEY and SMNVEV (reference sequence). CDR3 region: CASSPLAGTPNQPQHF. The CDR3 DNA follows: TGTGCCAGCAGTCCCCTCGCCGGGACCCCCAATCAGCCCCAGCATTTT.